The 19 T cell receptor beta chains presented below share a single source sample, sequenced in a study of T cell responses to AZD1222 COVID-19 vaccine (dated by TCRdb to 2020 to 2022). This specimen's time point label, per the study, means: about 28 days (+/-7) after the second vaccine dose. Explained via the paper, the treatment or condition label denotes: meningococcal conjugate vaccine given as trial control. To prepare the library, the immunoSEQ multiplex PCR assay was applied. The table comes from immuneACCESS by way of TCRdb, which keeps in-frame sequences with V and J called. Part of the clones is missing from these tables; in studies checked, under half for an unresolved V gene and the rest for unknown reasons. Recorded for this sample are about 150,000 clones; more than 80% of them occurred a single time. Around 7.6% of the sample belongs to the ten largest clones. This sample comprised peripheral blood, obtained 28 days after the second dose of the MenACWY control vaccine. These receptor sequences come from an adult who received the MenACWY meningococcal vaccine as a control.

The chain joins TRBV30 to TRBJ1-6; no clear D. Germline V gene lookup returns CDR1 GTSNPN and CDR2 SVGIG (reference sequence). The V end was cut by 4 bases, the J end by 7 bases, with 5 bases between. The CDR3 runs 11 residues. CDR3 loop: CAWNTNSPLHF. In nucleotides, the CDR3 is TGTGCCTGGAATACCAATTCACCCCTCCACTTT.

The V gene is TRBV7-2, the J gene TRBJ1-4; D remains unclear. This CDR3 region has 14 residues. Germline CDR1 SGHTA, CDR2 FQGNSA. The V gene lost 4 bases and the J gene lost 5 bases, with 11 bases spanning the gap. The CDR3 DNA follows: TGTGCCAGCAGCTACGACTGGAGGAATGAAAAACTGTTTTTT. Its translation: CASSYDWRNEKLFF.

The chain has TRBV10-3 and TRBJ2-7; D might be TRBD1 or TRBD2, each matching 6 bases. Germline-derived CDR1 and CDR2 are ENHRY and SYGVKD. This CDR3 comprises 13 residues. Between the trimmed V and J ends, which lost 6 bases and 7 bases, there was a span of 16 bases. The CDR3 DNA follows: TGTGCCATCAGGGATACAGGGACTGGTGAGCAGTACTTC. It is translated as CAIRDTGTGEQYF.

The chain couples TRBV10-3 to TRBJ2-1; weak D call: TRBD1 (6 bases). Per germline, CDR1 ENHRY and CDR2 SYGVKD. Trimming left V 3 bases short and J 3 bases short, with 12 bases between. The CDR3 length is 15 residues. In nucleotides, the CDR3 is TGTGCCATCAGTGATTCCAGGGGCTACTACAATGAGCAGTTCTTC. Its protein is CAISDSRGYYNEQFF.

The chain joins TRBV7-2 to TRBJ2-5; the match to TRBD2 covers 8 bases. With V trimmed by 2 bases and J by 4 bases, 9 bases remained unmatched. Germline CDR1 and CDR2: SGHTA and FQGNSA. The CDR3 sequence is 16 residues long. The CDR3 region has the DNA TGTGCCAGCAGCTTACAGGGCGGCGGGAGGAGAGAGACCCAGTACTTC. Protein product: CASSLQGGGRRETQYF.

The chain couples TRBV28 to TRBJ1-2; 8 nucleotides line up with TRBD1. CDR1 and CDR2 from the germline V gene are MDHEN and SYDVKM. V lost 6 bases to trimming and J lost 8 bases; unmatched junction nucleotides: 11. CDR3 length: 14 amino acids. The CDR3 protein is CASRDDRGGSGYTF. In DNA, the CDR3 is TGTGCCAGCAGAGACGACAGGGGCGGGTCCGGCTACACCTTC.

V usage is TRBV27 and J usage is TRBJ2-3; D remains unclear. The CDR3 consists of 14 residues. The germline CDR1 and CDR2 sequences are MNHEY and SMNVEV (reference sequence). V was cut by 5 bases and J by 0 bases, with 9 bases left in between. The CDR3: CASSRVGSTDTQYF. The CDR3, as DNA: TGTGCCAGCAGTCGGGTAGGGAGCACAGATACGCAGTATTTT.

This sequence joins TRBV11-2 and TRBJ2-7; TRBD1 matches at 7 bases. Germline V lookup: CDR1 SGHAT, CDR2 FQNNGV. The CDR3 contains 14 residues. V lost 7 bases to trimming and J lost 2 bases; unmatched junction nucleotides: 8. In DNA form, the CDR3 reads TGTGCCAGCATGGGTGGGGACAGAACCTACGAGCAGTACTTC. Amino acids: CASMGGDRTYEQYF.

The chain has TRBV27 and TRBJ2-2, with D possibly matching TRBD2 (5 bases). From germline, CDR1 is MNHEY and CDR2 SMNVEV (reference sequence). Trimming pared 6 bases from V and 4 bases from J, leaving 15 bases between. This CDR3 contains 15 residues. CDR3 protein: CASRPGTAITGELFF. CDR3 sequence (DNA): TGTGCCAGCAGACCGGGAACAGCGATCACCGGGGAGCTGTTTTTT.

V usage is TRBV19 and J usage is TRBJ2-2, with 7 bases lining up with TRBD1. The germline CDR1 and CDR2 sequences are LNHDA and SQIVND (reference sequence). With 4 bases clipped from V and 6 bases from J, the junction kept 8 bases outside the gene matches. This CDR3 spans 15 amino acids. The CDR3 region has the DNA TGTGCCAGTAGTAGAACAGGGGCTGCGGCCGGGGAGCTGTTTTTT. It encodes CASSRTGAAAGELFF.

The sample holds one count of this clone. The genes are TRBV10-3 and TRBJ2-2; TRBD1 aligns across 7 bases. Germline assignment: CDR1 ENHRY and CDR2 SYGVKD. Unmatched junction bases numbered 9, after V lost 8 bases and J lost 6 bases. CDR3 size: 14 residues. CDR3 sequence (DNA): TGTGCCATCGGTCTAAGAGGACAGGCCGGGGAGCTGTTTTTT. Protein: CAIGLRGQAGELFF.

In DNA, the CDR3 is TGTGCCAGCACCACGACAGGGGTGTACTCACCCCTCCACTTT. Protein product: CASTTTGVYSPLHF. The V call is TRBV28, the J call TRBJ1-6; TRBD1 matches 8 bases. The germline CDR1 and CDR2 sequences are MDHEN and SYDVKM. The CDR3 spans 14 residues. V shed 7 bases, J shed 10 bases, and the junction held 9 bases outside the gene matches.

This clone was picked up a small number of times. The chain employs TRBV10-3 and TRBJ2-2; D not resolved. From germline, CDR1 is ENHRY and CDR2 SYGVKD. Trimming took off 5 bases at V and 6 bases at J, with 13 bases between the two ends. The CDR3 sequence is 14 residues long. The CDR3 sequence is CAISPDGRAGELFF. CDR3 bases: TGTGCCATCAGTCCGGACGGAAGGGCCGGGGAGCTGTTTTTT.

In this sample, this clone turned up once. V usage is TRBV6-2 or TRBV6-3 and J usage is TRBJ2-7; D not resolved. Germline CDR1 and CDR2: MNHEY and SVGEGT. Trimming stripped 5 bases from V and 7 bases from J, with 27 bases between. This CDR3 comprises 17 residues. CDR3 bases: TGTGCCAGCAGTCGTCTGGGGAAGTCGACACCGGCGGCGGAGCAGTACTTC. Translation: CASSRLGKSTPAAEQYF.

This clone appeared a few times. This chain connects TRBV5-1 to TRBJ1-1; no definite D call. Germline loops: CDR1 SGHRS, CDR2 YFSETQ. V lost 4 bases to trimming and J lost 3 bases, with 13 bases between them. The CDR3 loop spans 14 amino acids. CDR3 coding DNA: TGCGCCAGCAGCCCGGCCGGTATGGACACTGAAGCTTTCTTT. This gives the protein CASSPAGMDTEAFF.

The rearrangement uses TRBV7-2 and TRBJ1-2, with 10 bases matching TRBD1. The CDR3 loop spans 14 amino acids. Germline-derived CDR1 and CDR2 are SGHTA and FQGNSA. After removal of 0 bases from V and 8 bases from J, the junction contained 3 bases not matched to a gene. CDR3 in amino acids: CASSLADRGNGYTF. The CDR3 DNA reads TGTGCCAGCAGCTTAGCGGACAGGGGGAACGGCTACACCTTC.

The rearrangement links TRBV6-5 to TRBJ2-2, with D perhaps given as TRBD1 or TRBD2 (6 bases each). V lost 2 bases and J 6 bases, leaving 16 bases between the germline ends. Per germline, CDR1 MNHEY and CDR2 SVGAGI. CDR3 size: 16 residues. CDR3 protein: CASSYGTLEGPGELFF. CDR3 nucleotide sequence: TGTGCCAGCAGTTACGGGACACTGGAGGGTCCCGGGGAGCTGTTTTTT.

The V and J genes are TRBV19 and TRBJ2-1; a weak D match, TRBD1 (6 bases). The germline V gene has CDR1 LNHDA and CDR2 SQIVND (reference sequence). Trimming took 3 bases from V and 5 from J, leaving 20 bases between them. The CDR3 contains 17 residues. CDR3 sequence reads: CASSIGFIAGGNNEQFF. The CDR3 DNA reads as TGTGCCAGTAGTATCGGGTTTATCGCTGGGGGCAACAATGAGCAGTTCTTC.

The chain links TRBV11-3 to TRBJ2-2; TRBD2 might be the D (7 bases). The ends were cut back, 4 bases at V and 2 bases at J, with 17 bases in the middle. Looked up from germline, CDR1 is SGHNT and CDR2 is YENEEA. The CDR3 is made up of 17 amino acids. CDR3 loop: CASSSRDGGPNTGELFF. The DNA of the CDR3 is TGTGCCAGCAGCTCCCGGGACGGGGGGCCTAACACCGGGGAGCTGTTTTTT.